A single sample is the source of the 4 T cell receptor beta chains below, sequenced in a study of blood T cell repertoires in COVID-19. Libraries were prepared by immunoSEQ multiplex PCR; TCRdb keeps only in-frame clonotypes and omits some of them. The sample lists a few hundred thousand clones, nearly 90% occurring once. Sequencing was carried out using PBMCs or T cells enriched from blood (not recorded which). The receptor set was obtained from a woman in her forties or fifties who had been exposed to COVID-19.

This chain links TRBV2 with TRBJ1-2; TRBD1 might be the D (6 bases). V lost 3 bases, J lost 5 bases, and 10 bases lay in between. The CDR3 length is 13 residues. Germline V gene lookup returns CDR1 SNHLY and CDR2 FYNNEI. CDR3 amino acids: CASSDGGWYGYTF. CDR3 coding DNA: TGTGCCAGCAGTGATGGGGGCTGGTATGGCTACACCTTC.

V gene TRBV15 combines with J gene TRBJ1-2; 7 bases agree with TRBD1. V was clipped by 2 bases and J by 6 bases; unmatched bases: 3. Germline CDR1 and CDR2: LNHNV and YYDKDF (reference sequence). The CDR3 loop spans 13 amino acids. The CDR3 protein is CATSRIQGDGYTF. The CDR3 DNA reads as TGTGCCACCAGCAGAATTCAGGGGGATGGCTACACCTTC. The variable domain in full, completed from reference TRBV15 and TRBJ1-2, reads DAMVIQNPRYQVTQFGKPVTLSCSQTLNHNVMYWYQQKSSQAPKLLFHYYDKDFNNEADTPDNFQSRRPNTSFCFLDIRSPGLGDTAMYLCATSRIQGDGYTFGSGTRLTVV.

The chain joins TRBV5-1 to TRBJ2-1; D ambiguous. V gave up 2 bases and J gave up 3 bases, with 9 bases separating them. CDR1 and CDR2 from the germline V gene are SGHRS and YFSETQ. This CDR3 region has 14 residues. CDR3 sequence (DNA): TGCGCCAGCAGCTTAATGGAGTACTACAATGAGCAGTTCTTC. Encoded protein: CASSLMEYYNEQFF.

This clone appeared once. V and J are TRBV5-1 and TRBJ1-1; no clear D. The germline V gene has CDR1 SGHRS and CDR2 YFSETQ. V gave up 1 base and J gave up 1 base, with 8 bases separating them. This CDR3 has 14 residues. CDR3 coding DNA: TGCGCCAGCAGCTTGTATGGAGAGAACACTGAAGCTTTCTTT. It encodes CASSLYGENTEAFF.